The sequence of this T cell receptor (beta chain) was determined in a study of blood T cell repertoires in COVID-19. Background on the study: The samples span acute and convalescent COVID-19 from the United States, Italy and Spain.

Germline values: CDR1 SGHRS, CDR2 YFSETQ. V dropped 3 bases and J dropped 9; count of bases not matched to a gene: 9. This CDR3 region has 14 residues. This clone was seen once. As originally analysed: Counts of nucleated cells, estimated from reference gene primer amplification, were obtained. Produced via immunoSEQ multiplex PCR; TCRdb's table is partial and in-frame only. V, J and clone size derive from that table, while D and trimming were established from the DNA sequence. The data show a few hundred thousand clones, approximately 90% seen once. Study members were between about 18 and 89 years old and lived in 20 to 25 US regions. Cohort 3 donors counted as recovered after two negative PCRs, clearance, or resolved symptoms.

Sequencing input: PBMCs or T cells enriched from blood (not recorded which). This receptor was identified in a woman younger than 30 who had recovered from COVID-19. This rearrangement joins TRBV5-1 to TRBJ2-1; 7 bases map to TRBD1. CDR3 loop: CASSYGTEKSEQFF. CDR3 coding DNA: TGCGCCAGCAGCTACGGGACAGAGAAAAGTGAGCAGTTCTTC.